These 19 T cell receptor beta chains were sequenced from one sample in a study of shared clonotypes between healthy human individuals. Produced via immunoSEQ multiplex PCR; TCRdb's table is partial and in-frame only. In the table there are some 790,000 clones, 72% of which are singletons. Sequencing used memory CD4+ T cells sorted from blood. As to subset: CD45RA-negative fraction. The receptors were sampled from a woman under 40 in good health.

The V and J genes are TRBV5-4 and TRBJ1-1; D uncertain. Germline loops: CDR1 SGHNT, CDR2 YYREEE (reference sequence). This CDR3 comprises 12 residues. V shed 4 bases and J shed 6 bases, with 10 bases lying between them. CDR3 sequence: CASSAAGAEAFF. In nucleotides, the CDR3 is TGTGCCAGCAGCGCCGCGGGTGCTGAAGCTTTCTTT.

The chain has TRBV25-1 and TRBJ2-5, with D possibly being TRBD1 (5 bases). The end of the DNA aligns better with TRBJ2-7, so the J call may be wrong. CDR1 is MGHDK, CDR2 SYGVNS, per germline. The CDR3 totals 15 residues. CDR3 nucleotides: TGTGCCAGCAGTGAATACCGACAGAAATCCTACGAGCAGTACTTC. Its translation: CASSEYRQKSYEQYF.

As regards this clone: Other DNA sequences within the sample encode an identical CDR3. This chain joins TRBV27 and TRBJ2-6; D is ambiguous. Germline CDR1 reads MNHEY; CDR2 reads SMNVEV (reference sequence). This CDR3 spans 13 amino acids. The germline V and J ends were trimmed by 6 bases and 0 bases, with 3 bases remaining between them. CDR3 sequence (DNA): TGTGCCAGCAGGAGCTCTGGGGCCAACGTCCTGACTTTC. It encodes CASRSSGANVLTF.

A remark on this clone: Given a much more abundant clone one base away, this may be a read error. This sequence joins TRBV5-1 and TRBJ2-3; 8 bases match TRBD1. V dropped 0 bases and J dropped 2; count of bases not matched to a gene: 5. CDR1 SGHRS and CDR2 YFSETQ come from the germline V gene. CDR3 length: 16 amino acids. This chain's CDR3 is CASSLEDRADTDTQYF. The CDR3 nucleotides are TGCGCCAGCAGCTTGGAGGACAGGGCCGACACAGATACGCAGTATTTT.

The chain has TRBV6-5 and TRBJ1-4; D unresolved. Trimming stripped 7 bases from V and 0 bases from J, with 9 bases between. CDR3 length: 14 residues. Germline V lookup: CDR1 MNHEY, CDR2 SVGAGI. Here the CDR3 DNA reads TGTGCCAGCACAGCAACCGCAACTAATGAAAAACTGTTTTTT. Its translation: CASTATATNEKLFF.

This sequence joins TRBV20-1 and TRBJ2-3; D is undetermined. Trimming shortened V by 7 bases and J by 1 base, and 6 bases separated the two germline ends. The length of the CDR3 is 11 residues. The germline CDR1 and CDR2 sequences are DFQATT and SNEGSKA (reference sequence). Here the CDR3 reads CSVLGTDTQYF. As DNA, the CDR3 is TGCAGTGTTCTCGGCACAGATACGCAGTATTTT.

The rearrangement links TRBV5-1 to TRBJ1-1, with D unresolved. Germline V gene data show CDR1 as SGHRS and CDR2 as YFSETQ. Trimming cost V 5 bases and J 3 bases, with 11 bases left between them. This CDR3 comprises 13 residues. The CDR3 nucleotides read TGCGCCAGCAGGGTAAGAAGGGACACTGAAGCTTTCTTT. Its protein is CASRVRRDTEAFF.

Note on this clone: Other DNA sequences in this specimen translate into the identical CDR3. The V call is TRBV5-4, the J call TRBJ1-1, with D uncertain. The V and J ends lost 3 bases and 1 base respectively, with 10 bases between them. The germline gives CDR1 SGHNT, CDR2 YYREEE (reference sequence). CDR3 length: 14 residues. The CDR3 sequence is CASSWEGPNTEAFF. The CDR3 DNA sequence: TGTGCCAGCAGCTGGGAGGGTCCGAACACTGAAGCTTTCTTT.

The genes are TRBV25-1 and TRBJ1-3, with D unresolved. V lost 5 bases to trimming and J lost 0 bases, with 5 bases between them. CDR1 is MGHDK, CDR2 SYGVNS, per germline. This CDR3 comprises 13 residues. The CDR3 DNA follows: TGTGCCAGCAGTTACAGCTCTGGAAACACCATATATTTT. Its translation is CASSYSSGNTIYF. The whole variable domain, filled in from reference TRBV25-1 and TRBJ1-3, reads EADIYQTPRYLVIGTGKKITLECSQTMGHDKMYWYQQDPGMELHLIHYSYGVNSTEKGDLSSESTVSRIRTEHFPLTLESARPSHTSQYLCASSYSSGNTIYFGEGSWLTVV.

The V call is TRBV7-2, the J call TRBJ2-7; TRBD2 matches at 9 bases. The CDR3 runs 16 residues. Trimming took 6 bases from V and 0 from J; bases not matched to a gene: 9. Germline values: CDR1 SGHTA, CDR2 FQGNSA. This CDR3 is CASSFDPGLASYEQYF. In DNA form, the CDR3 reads TGTGCCAGCAGTTTTGACCCGGGACTAGCCTCCTACGAGCAGTACTTC.

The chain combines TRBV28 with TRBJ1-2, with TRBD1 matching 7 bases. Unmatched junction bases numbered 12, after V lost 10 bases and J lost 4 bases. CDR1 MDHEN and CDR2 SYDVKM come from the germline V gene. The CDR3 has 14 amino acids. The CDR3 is CATQRTGPTYGYTF. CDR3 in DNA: TGTGCCACCCAACGGACAGGCCCTACCTATGGCTACACCTTC.

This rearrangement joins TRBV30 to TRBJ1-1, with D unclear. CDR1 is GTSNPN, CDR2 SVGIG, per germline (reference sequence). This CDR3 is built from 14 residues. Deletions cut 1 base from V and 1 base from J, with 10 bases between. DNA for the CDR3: TGTGCCTGGAGTGCCTCGCAAGAGAACACTGAAGCTTTCTTT. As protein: CAWSASQENTEAFF.

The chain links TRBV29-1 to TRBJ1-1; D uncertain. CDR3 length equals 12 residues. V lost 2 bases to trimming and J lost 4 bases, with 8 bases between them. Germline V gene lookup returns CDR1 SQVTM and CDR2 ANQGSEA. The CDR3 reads CSVERAFTEAFF. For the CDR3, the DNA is TGCAGCGTTGAAAGGGCATTCACTGAAGCTTTCTTT. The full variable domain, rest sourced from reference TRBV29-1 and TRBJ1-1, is SAVISQKPSRDICQRGTSLTIQCQVDSQVTMMFWYRQQPGQSLTLIATANQGSEATYESGFVIDKFPISRPNLTFSTLTVSNMSPEDSSIYLCSVERAFTEAFFGQGTRLTVV.

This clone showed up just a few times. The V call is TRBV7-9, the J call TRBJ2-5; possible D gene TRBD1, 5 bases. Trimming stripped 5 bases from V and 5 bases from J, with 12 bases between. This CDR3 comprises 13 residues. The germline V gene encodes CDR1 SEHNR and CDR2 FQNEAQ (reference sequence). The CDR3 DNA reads TGTGCCAGCAGCAGGGGCCCTGACGAGACCCAGTACTTC. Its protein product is CASSRGPDETQYF.

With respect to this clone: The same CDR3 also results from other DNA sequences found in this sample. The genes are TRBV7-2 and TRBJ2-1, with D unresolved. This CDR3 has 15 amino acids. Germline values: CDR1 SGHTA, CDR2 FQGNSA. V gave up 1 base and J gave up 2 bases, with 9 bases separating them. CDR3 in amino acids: CASSLVSLTYNEQFF. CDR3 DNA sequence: TGTGCCAGCAGCTTAGTGTCACTAACCTACAATGAGCAGTTCTTC. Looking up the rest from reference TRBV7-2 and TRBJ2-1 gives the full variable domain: GAGVSQSPSNKVTEKGKDVELRCDPISGHTALYWYRQSLGQGLEFLIYFQGNSAPDKSGLPSDRFSAERTGGSVSTLTIQRTQQEDSAVYLCASSLVSLTYNEQFFGPGTRLTVL.

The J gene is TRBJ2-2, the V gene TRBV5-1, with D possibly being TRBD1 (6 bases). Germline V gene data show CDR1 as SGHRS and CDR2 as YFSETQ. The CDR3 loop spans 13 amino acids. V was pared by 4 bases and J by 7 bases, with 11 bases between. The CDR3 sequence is CASSPQGNGELFF. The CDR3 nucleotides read TGCGCCAGCAGCCCACAGGGTAACGGGGAGCTGTTTTTT.

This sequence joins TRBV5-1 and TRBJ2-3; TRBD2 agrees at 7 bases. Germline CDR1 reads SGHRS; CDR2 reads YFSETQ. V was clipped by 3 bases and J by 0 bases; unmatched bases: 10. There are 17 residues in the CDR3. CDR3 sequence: CASSSLVGGGSTDTQYF. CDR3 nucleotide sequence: TGCGCCAGCAGCTCCCTGGTTGGGGGAGGGAGCACAGATACGCAGTATTTT.

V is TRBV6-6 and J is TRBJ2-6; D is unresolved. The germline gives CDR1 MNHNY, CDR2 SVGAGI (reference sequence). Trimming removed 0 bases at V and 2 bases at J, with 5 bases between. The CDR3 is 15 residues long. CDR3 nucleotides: TGTGCCAGCAGTTACTCAGACACTGGGGCCAACGTCCTGACTTTC. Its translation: CASSYSDTGANVLTF.

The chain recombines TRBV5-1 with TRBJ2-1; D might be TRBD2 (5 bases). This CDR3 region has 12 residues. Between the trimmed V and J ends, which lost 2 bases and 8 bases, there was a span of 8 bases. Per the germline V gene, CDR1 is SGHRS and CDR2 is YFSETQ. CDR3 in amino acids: CASSFPSYEQFF. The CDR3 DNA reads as TGCGCCAGCAGCTTCCCTAGCTATGAGCAGTTCTTC.